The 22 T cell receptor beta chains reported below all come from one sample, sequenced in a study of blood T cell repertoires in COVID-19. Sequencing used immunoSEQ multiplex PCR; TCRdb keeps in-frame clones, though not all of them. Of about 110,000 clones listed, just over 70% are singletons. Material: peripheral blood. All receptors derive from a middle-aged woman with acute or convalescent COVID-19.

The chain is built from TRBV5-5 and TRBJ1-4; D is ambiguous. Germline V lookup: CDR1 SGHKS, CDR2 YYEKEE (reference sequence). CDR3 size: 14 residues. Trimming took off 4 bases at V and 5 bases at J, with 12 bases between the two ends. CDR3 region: CASSPNGLNEKLFF. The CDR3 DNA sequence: TGTGCCAGCAGCCCAAACGGTCTGAATGAAAAACTGTTTTTT.

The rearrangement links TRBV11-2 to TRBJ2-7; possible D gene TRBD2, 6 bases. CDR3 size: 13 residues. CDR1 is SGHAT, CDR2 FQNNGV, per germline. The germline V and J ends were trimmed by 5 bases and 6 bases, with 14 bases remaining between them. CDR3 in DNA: TGTGCCAGCAGCCCAACATTGGGAGGCGAGCAGTACTTC. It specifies CASSPTLGGEQYF.

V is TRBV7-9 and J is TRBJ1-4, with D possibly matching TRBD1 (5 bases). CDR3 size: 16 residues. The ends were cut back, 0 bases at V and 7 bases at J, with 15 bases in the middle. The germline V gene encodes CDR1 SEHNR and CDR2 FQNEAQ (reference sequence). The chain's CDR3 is CASSLAFRGGGEKLFF. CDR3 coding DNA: TGTGCCAGCAGCTTAGCGTTCAGAGGCGGGGGTGAAAAACTGTTTTTT.

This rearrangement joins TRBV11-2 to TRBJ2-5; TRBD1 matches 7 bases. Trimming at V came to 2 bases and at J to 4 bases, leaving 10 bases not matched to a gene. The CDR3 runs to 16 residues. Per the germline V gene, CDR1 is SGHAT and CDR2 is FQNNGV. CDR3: CASSLLDRVAGETQYF. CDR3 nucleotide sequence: TGTGCCAGCAGCTTACTTGACAGGGTTGCCGGAGAGACCCAGTACTTC.

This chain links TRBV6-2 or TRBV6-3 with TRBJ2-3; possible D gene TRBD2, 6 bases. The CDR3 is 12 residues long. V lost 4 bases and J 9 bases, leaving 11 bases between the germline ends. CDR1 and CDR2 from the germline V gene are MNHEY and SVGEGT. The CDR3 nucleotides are TGTGCCAGCAGTTCCTTCGGAGGGACGCAGTATTTT. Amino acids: CASSSFGGTQYF.

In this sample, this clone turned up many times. CDR3 amino acids: CASSGGRTYGGEKLFF. The CDR3 DNA sequence: TGTGCCAGCAGTGGTGGGAGAACCTACGGAGGTGAAAAACTGTTTTTT. This chain connects TRBV6-1 to TRBJ1-4; D remains ambiguous. This CDR3 is 16 amino acids long. Germline V gene lookup returns CDR1 MNHNS and CDR2 SASEGT. Trimming stripped 4 bases from V and 7 bases from J, with 19 bases between.

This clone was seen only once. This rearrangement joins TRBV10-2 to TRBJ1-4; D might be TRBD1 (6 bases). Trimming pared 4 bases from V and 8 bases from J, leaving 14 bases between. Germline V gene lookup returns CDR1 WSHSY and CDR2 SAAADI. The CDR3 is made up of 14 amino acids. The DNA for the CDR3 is TGCGCCAGCAGTGCGGTGGGGGCAGGAGAAAAACTGTTTTTT. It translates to CASSAVGAGEKLFF.

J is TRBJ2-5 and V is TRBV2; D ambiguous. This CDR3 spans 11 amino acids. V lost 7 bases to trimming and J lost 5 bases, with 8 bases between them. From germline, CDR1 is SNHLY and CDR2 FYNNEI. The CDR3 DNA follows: TGTGCCAGCACACTCCGGGAGACCCAGTACTTC. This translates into CASTLRETQYF.

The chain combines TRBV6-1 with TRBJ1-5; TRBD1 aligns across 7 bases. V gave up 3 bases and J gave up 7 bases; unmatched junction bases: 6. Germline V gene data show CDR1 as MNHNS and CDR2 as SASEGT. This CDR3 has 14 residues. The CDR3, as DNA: TGTGCCAGCAGTGATCAGGGGGGAAGCCAGCCCCAGCATTTT. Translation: CASSDQGGSQPQHF.

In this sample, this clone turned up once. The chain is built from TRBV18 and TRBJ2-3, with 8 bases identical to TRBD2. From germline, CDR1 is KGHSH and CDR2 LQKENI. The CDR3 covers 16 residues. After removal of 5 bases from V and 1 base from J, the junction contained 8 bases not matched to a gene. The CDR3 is CASSSRGSGGTDTQYF. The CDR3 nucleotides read TGTGCCAGCTCATCCCGTGGTAGCGGGGGCACAGATACGCAGTATTTT.

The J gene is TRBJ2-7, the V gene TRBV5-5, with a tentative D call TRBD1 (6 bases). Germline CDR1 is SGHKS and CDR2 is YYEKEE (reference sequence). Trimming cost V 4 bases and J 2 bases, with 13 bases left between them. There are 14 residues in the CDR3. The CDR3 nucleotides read TGTGCCAGCAGCCGGCAGCACAGGGCCTACGAGCAGTACTTC. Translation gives CASSRQHRAYEQYF.

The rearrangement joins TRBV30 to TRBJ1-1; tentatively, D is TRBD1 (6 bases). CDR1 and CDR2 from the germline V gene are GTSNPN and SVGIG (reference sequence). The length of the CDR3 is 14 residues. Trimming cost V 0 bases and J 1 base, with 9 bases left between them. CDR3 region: CAWSVPQGNTEAFF. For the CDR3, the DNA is TGTGCCTGGAGTGTACCACAGGGGAACACTGAAGCTTTCTTT.

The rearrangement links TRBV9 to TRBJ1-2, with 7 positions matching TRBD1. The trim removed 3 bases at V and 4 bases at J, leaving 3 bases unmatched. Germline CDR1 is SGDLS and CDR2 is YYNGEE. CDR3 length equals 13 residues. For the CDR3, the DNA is TGTGCCAGCAGCGCGACAGGGATCTATGGCTACACCTTC. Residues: CASSATGIYGYTF.

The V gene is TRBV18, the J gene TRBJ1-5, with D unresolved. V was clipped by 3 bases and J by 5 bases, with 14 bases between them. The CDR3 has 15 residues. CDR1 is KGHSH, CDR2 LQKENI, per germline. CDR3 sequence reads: CASSPEGGRDQPQHF. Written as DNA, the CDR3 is TGTGCCAGCTCACCTGAGGGTGGGCGAGATCAGCCCCAGCATTTT.

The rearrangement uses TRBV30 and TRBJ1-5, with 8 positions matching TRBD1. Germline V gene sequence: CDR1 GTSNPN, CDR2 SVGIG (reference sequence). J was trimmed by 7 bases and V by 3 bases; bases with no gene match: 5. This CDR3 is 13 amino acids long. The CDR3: CAWSQGARQPQHF. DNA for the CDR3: TGTGCCTGGAGCCAGGGGGCAAGACAGCCCCAGCATTTT.

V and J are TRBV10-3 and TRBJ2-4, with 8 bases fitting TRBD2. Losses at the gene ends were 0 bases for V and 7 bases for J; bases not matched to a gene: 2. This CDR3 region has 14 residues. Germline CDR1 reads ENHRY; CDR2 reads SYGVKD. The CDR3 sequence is CAISESGLGNIQYF. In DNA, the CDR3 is TGTGCCATCAGTGAGTCGGGACTAGGGAACATTCAGTACTTC.

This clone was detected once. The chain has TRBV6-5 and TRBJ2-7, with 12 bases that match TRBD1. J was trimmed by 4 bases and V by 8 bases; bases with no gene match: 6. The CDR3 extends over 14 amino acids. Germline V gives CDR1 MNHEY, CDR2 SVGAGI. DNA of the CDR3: TGTGCCAGCTGGGGACAGGGGGCTTTATACGAGCAGTACTTC. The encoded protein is CASWGQGALYEQYF.

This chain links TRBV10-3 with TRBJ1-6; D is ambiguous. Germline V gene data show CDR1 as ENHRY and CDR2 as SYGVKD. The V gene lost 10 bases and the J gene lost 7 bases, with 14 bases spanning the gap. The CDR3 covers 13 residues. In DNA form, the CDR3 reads TGTGCCACTAGAGGGTCCGAGAATTCACCCCTCCACTTT. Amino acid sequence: CATRGSENSPLHF.

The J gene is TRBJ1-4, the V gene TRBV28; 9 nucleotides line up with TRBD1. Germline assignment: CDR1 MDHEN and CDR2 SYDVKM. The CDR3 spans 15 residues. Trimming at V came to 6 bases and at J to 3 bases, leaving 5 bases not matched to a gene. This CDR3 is CASRRQGVANEKLFF. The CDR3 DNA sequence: TGTGCCAGCAGGCGACAGGGGGTTGCTAATGAAAAACTGTTTTTT.

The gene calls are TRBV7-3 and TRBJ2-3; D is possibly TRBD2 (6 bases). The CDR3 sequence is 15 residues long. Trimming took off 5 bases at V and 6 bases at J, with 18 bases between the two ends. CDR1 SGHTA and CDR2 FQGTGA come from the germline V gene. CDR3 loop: CASSAGMPGVDTQYF. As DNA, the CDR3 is TGTGCCAGCAGCGCAGGGATGCCGGGGGTGGATACGCAGTATTTT.

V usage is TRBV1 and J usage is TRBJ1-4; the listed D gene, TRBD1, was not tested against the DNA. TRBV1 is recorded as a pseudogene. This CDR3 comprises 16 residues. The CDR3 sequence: CTSSQDHRTADEKLFF. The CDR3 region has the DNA TGCACCAGCAGCCAAGATCACAGGACAGCCGATGAAAAACTGTTTTTT.

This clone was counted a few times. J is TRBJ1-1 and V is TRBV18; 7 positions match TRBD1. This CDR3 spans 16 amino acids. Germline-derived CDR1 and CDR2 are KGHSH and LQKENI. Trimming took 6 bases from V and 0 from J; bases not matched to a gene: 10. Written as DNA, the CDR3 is TGTGCCAGCTCCCTAGACAGGGTCGGAGTGAACACTGAAGCTTTCTTT. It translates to CASSLDRVGVNTEAFF.